This paragraph reports one T cell receptor (beta chain). Germline is not matched at one junction end, which may reflect a read error. This entry belongs to a study of T cell repertoires in cytomegalovirus infection. MiXCR was run by TCRdb on the reads, yielding one entry per CDR3 protein. The sample shows almost 550,000 distinct CDR3 sequences, approximately 15% of them seen only once. From germline, CDR1 is PRHDT and CDR2 FYEKMQ (reference sequence). The CDR3 length is 15 residues. The chain recombines TRBV13 with TRBJ1-2, with TRBD1 identical over 7 bases. The TCR was taken from a human donor in good health (CMV status not recorded). Some clones in this sample may be carry-over from other donors' samples. Sequencing was done on a sample of CD8+ T cells from PBMCs. In DNA, the CDR3 is TGTGCCAGCAGCTTAGGCGGAGGGGGCAGCTATGGCTACGCCTTC. Translating it yields CASSLGGGGSYGYAF.